This T cell receptor (beta chain) derives from a study of OX40 agonist ivuxolimab in advanced cancers. Study details: The study gave patients intravenous ivuxolimab at 0.01 to 10 mg/kg every 2 weeks. Broader study findings: The CD4+ and CD8+ T cells in the blood had expanded clonally by week 6 at 0.1 to 3.0 mg/kg.

V was cut by 2 bases and J by 6 bases, with 4 bases left in between. This CDR3 is 11 amino acids long. Germline V gene lookup returns CDR1 MDHEN and CDR2 SYDVKM. This clone has a single count. Antigen: not known. Sequencing was performed with immunoSEQ multiplex PCR; in TCRdb, only in-frame clones are kept and a portion is missing. This sample has about 37,000 clones, with around 89% found just once. The sequence came from an adult with an advanced solid tumor such as melanoma, head and neck, liver or kidney cancer. The material was CD4+ or CD8+ T cells sorted from blood, obtained in a trial of the OX40 agonist ivuxolimab. V gene TRBV28 combines with J gene TRBJ1-2; D unclear. The CDR3 DNA is TGTGCCAGCAGTTTAAGGGATGGCTACACCTTC. Protein: CASSLRDGYTF.